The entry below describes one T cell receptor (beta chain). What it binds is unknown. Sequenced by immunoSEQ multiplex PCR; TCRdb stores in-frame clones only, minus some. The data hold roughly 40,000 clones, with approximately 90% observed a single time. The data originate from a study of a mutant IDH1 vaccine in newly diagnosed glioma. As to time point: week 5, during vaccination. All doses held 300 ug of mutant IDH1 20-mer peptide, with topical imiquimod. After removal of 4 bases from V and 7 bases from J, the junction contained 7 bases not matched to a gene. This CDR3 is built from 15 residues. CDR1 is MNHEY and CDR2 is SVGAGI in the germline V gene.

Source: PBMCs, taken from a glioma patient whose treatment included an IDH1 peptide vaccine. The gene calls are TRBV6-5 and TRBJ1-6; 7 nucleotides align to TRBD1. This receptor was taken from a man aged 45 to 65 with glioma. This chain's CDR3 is CASSFATGHNSPLHF. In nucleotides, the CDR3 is TGTGCCAGCAGTTTCGCGACAGGGCACAATTCACCCCTCCACTTT.